The 18 T cell receptor beta chains below come from one sample, sequenced in a study of T cells in localized non-small cell lung cancer. Sequencing was performed with immunoSEQ multiplex PCR; in TCRdb, only in-frame clones are kept and a portion is missing. The sample comprises roughly 72,000 clones, around 80% of which are singletons, and less than 9.5% rests with the top ten. Sequenced here: peripheral blood, sampled before any cancer treatment. Source of these receptors: a female donor older than 55 with stage I lung adenocarcinoma.

This clone has just one count. This chain uses TRBV4-2 with TRBJ2-2, with TRBD1 matching over 10 bases. From germline, CDR1 is LGHNA and CDR2 YNFKEQ. The CDR3 sequence is 16 residues long. The V segment lost 2 bases and the J segment 4 bases; nucleotides outside the gene matches: 4. CDR3 sequence (DNA): TGTGCCAGCAGCCAACGACAGGGGGCGAGCACCGGGGAGCTGTTTTTT. Protein product: CASSQRQGASTGELFF.

V is TRBV30 and J is TRBJ1-1, with 9 bases fitting TRBD1. The CDR3 consists of 14 residues. From germline, CDR1 is GTSNPN and CDR2 SVGIG (reference sequence). V was pared by 0 bases and J by 7 bases, with 6 bases of the junction left unmatched. CDR3 residues: CAWSVGQGYSEAFF. The CDR3 DNA sequence: TGTGCCTGGAGTGTGGGACAGGGCTACAGTGAAGCTTTCTTT.

This clone has only a few counts. CDR3: CASSRTGELFF. CDR3 DNA: TGTGCCAGCAGCCGGACCGGGGAGCTGTTTTTT. The chain links TRBV7-9 to TRBJ2-2; D uncertain. There are 11 residues in the CDR3. V dropped 5 bases and J dropped 5 bases, with 3 bases sitting between them. In germline, CDR1 is SEHNR, CDR2 FQNEAQ (reference sequence). The whole variable domain, filled in from reference TRBV7-9 and TRBJ2-2, reads DTGVSQNPRHKITKRGQNVTFRCDPISEHNRLYWYRQTLGQGPEFLTYFQNEAQLEKSRLLSDRFSAERPKGSFSTLEIQRTEQGDSAMYLCASSRTGELFFGEGSRLTVL.

The V call is TRBV27, the J call TRBJ2-7; 9 bases map to TRBD2. Germline CDR1 MNHEY, CDR2 SMNVEV (reference sequence). The CDR3 loop spans 15 amino acids. V was pared by 5 bases and J by 8 bases, with 13 bases of the junction left unmatched. CDR3 loop: CASSNLLLAGTKQYF. Written as DNA, the CDR3 is TGTGCCAGCAGTAACCTACTACTAGCGGGTACGAAGCAGTACTTC.

This chain joins TRBV27 and TRBJ2-3, with TRBD2 as a possible D gene (5 bases). V lost 5 bases, J lost 4 bases, and 10 bases lay in between. The germline CDR1 and CDR2 sequences are MNHEY and SMNVEV (reference sequence). The CDR3 totals 13 residues. DNA of the CDR3: TGTGCCAGCAGTCCCTTGGGAGCAGATACGCAGTATTTT. It translates to CASSPLGADTQYF.

The chain uses TRBV27 and TRBJ1-5, with D possibly being TRBD1 (5 bases). Trimming left V 1 base short and J 1 base short, with 20 bases between. The CDR3 has 19 residues. Looked up from germline, CDR1 is MNHEY and CDR2 is SMNVEV (reference sequence). CDR3 sequence: CASSLYRQRGVVSNQPQHF. CDR3 nucleotides: TGTGCCAGCAGTTTATACCGGCAGCGGGGGGTTGTGAGCAATCAGCCCCAGCATTTT.

The chain has TRBV5-1 and TRBJ1-1, with TRBD1 matching over 7 bases. V dropped 6 bases and J dropped 5; count of bases not matched to a gene: 10. This CDR3 contains 14 residues. Germline CDR1 reads SGHRS; CDR2 reads YFSETQ. DNA for the CDR3: TGCGCCAGCACCACCTCGACAGGGAGAACTGAAGCTTTCTTT. Amino acid sequence: CASTTSTGRTEAFF.

The chain uses TRBV5-1 and TRBJ1-1; TRBD1 is a possible D gene (5 bases). This CDR3 contains 13 residues. The V gene lost 2 bases and the J gene lost 1 base, with 6 bases spanning the gap. Germline V gene lookup returns CDR1 SGHRS and CDR2 YFSETQ. This chain's CDR3 is CASSFGANTEAFF. The CDR3 bases are TGCGCCAGCAGCTTTGGGGCGAACACTGAAGCTTTCTTT.

The count of this clone is one. The V gene is TRBV6-1, the J gene TRBJ2-7; D ambiguous. The V end lost 3 bases, the J end lost 6 bases, and 6 bases lay between the germline ends. CDR3 length: 11 residues. Per the germline V gene, CDR1 is MNHNS and CDR2 is SASEGT. CDR3 sequence (DNA): TGTGCCAGCAGTGACTTCCGCGAGCAGTACTTC. It specifies CASSDFREQYF.

The rearrangement uses TRBV19 and TRBJ2-1, with 8 bases matching TRBD2. J gave up 4 bases and V 3 bases, and 8 bases lay outside the gene matches. In germline, CDR1 is LNHDA, CDR2 SQIVND (reference sequence). There are 16 residues in the CDR3. CDR3 coding DNA: TGTGCCAGTAGTATTATGGCGGGGGGTGATTACAATGAGCAGTTCTTC. Amino acid sequence: CASSIMAGGDYNEQFF.

This chain joins TRBV19 and TRBJ2-1; TRBD2 aligns across 13 bases. This CDR3 has 19 amino acids. Unmatched junction bases numbered 17, after V lost 7 bases and J lost 5 bases. CDR1 and CDR2 (germline): LNHDA, SQIVND (reference sequence). CDR3 region: CASTPRGLAGVGKDNEQFF. The CDR3 DNA follows: TGTGCCAGTACCCCTAGAGGACTAGCGGGAGTTGGGAAAGACAATGAGCAGTTCTTC.

V and J are TRBV28 and TRBJ1-5; the D is unclear. The V end lost 7 bases, the J end lost 6 bases, and 13 bases lay between the germline ends. CDR1 and CDR2 (germline): MDHEN, SYDVKM. The CDR3 sequence is 13 residues long. The CDR3 here is CASIHPSGQPQHF. The DNA for the CDR3 is TGTGCCAGCATTCACCCTTCAGGTCAGCCCCAGCATTTT.

CDR3 region: CASTPTGLGGNTIYF. The CDR3 DNA is TGCGCCAGCACCCCCACAGGATTAGGAGGAAACACCATATATTTT. The chain couples TRBV5-1 to TRBJ1-3; maybe TRBD1 (5 bases). V was clipped by 6 bases and J by 4 bases, with 17 bases between them. Germline CDR1 reads SGHRS; CDR2 reads YFSETQ. The CDR3 loop spans 15 amino acids.

V usage is TRBV6-1 and J usage is TRBJ2-7, with a weak D call TRBD2 (5 bases). The germline V and J ends were trimmed by 2 bases and 3 bases, with 11 bases remaining between them. Per germline, CDR1 MNHNS and CDR2 SASEGT. The CDR3 runs 14 residues. The CDR3 protein is CASSEMPGLYEQYF. CDR3 sequence (DNA): TGTGCCAGCAGTGAAATGCCAGGACTCTACGAGCAGTACTTC.

V and J are TRBV18 and TRBJ2-3, with unresolved D. Trimming removed 3 bases at V and 3 bases at J, with 7 bases between. Germline loops: CDR1 KGHSH, CDR2 LQKENI. CDR3 length: 13 amino acids. As DNA, the CDR3 is TGTGCCAGCTCACCTCCCATGACAGATACGCAGTATTTT. Translated: CASSPPMTDTQYF.

CDR3 DNA sequence: TGTGCCAGCAGCCTCCGCGCTGCGGGAGTTGGGACCGAGCAGTACTTC. This gives the protein CASSLRAAGVGTEQYF. The V gene is TRBV7-6, the J gene TRBJ2-7, with TRBD2 matching 7 bases. This CDR3 is built from 16 residues. V trimming: 5 bases; J trimming: 6 bases; junction bases outside the gene matches: 16. Germline assignment: CDR1 SGHVS and CDR2 FNYEAQ.

V usage is TRBV29-1 and J usage is TRBJ1-2, with 8 nucleotides matching TRBD1. The CDR3 is 14 residues long. Germline CDR1 is SQVTM and CDR2 is ANQGSEA. The trim removed 7 bases at V and 5 bases at J, leaving 12 bases unmatched. The CDR3 loop reads CSAKTDRGLYGYTF. In DNA, the CDR3 is TGCAGCGCAAAAACCGACAGGGGCCTGTATGGCTACACCTTC.

V and J are TRBV5-5 and TRBJ2-3; 9 bases are a match to TRBD2. Germline CDR1 reads SGHKS; CDR2 reads YYEKEE (reference sequence). The V gene end was trimmed by 7 bases and the J gene end by 0 bases; junction bases not matched to a gene: 9. This CDR3 spans 16 amino acids. CDR3 bases: TGTGCCAGCGAATATTTAGCGGGGGCGAGCACAGATACGCAGTATTTT. Protein product: CASEYLAGASTDTQYF.